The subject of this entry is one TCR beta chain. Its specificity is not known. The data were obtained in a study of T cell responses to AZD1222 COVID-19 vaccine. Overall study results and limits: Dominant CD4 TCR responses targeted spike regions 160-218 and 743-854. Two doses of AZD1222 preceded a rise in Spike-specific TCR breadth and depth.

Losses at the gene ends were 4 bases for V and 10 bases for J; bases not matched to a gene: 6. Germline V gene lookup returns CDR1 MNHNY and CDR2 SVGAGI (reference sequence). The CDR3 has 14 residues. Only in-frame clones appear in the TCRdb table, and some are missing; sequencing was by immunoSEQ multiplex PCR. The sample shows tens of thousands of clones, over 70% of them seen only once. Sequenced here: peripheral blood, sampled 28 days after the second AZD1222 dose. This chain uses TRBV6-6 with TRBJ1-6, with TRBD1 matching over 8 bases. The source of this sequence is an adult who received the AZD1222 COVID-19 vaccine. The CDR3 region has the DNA TGTGCCAGCAGTTTATTAGGACAGGGCTCACCCCTCCACTTT. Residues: CASSLLGQGSPLHF.